This is a list of T cell receptor beta chains from one sample in a study of shared clonotypes between healthy human individuals. Sequencing used immunoSEQ multiplex PCR; TCRdb keeps in-frame clones, though not all of them. The table shows hundreds of thousands of clones, with about 76% occurring only once. The sample consisted of PBMCs. These receptors all stem from a woman aged 40 to 55 in good health. Some clones in this sample may be carry-over from other donors' samples. Both conserved end residues are part of each CDR3. The order of the fields is J gene, clone size, D gene, V gene, CDR3 DNA, CDR3 protein. D genes are given only for firm matches. Part of the rows lack a size; the others show once, few, many or a class for expanded clones.

J: TRBJ1-1; size: NA; D: NA; V: TRBV7-8; DNA: TGTGCCAGCAGCCCAGTAGGACAGCCTGAAGCTTTCTTT; CDR3: CASSPVGQPEAFF
J: TRBJ1-2; size: NA; D: TRBD1; V: TRBV7-2; DNA: TGTGCCAGCAGCTTAGGACAGGGGGATGGCTACACCTTC; CDR3: CASSLGQGDGYTF
J: TRBJ2-1; size: NA; D: TRBD2; V: TRBV2; DNA: TGTGCCAGCAGGAAACTAGCGGGAGGGTCTTACAATGAGCAGTTCTTC; CDR3: CASRKLAGGSYNEQFF
J: TRBJ2-2; size: NA; D: NA; V: TRBV5-6; DNA: TGTGCCAGCAGCTTCGCGGCAGGCGTCACCGGGGAGCTGTTTTTT; CDR3: CASSFAAGVTGELFF
J: TRBJ1-1; size: NA; D: TRBD1; V: TRBV19; DNA: TGTGCCAGTAATGCCCCAGGGGGCACTGAAGCTTTCTTT; CDR3: CASNAPGGTEAFF
J: TRBJ2-2; size: NA; D: NA; V: TRBV7-3; DNA: TGTGCCAGCAGCTTAATCGGGATCGGGCCGAGCACCGGGGAGCTGTTTTTT; CDR3: CASSLIGIGPSTGELFF
J: TRBJ2-1; size: NA; D: TRBD2; V: TRBV28; DNA: TGTGCCAGCAGACCCCCGGGACTAGACTACAATGAGCAGTTCTTC; CDR3: CASRPPGLDYNEQFF
J: TRBJ2-6; size: NA; D: NA; V: TRBV18; DNA: TGTGCCAGCTCACCTTCCGGGTTGTACGGGGCCAACGTCCTGACTTTC; CDR3: CASSPSGLYGANVLTF
J: TRBJ2-3; size: NA; D: TRBD2; V: TRBV10-3; DNA: TGTGCCATCAGTGAGGGAATAGCGGGAAGTTCAGATACGCAGTATTTT; CDR3: CAISEGIAGSSDTQYF
J: TRBJ2-1; size: NA; D: TRBD2; V: TRBV20-1; DNA: TGCAGTGCCATTAGCGGGCGGGAGCAGTTCTTC; CDR3: CSAISGREQFF
J: TRBJ1-1; size: NA; D: TRBD1; V: TRBV7-6; DNA: TGTGCCAGCAGCCCGTGGACAGGGAGGAACACTGAAGCTTTCTTT; CDR3: CASSPWTGRNTEAFF
J: TRBJ2-7; size: NA; D: NA; V: TRBV27; DNA: TGTGCCAGCAGTCAGCCCTCGACAGGATCCTACGAGCAGTACTTC; CDR3: CASSQPSTGSYEQYF
J: TRBJ1-1; size: NA; D: NA; V: TRBV19; DNA: TGTGCCAGTAGTATCGCGGACACCGAGAACACTGAAGCTTTCTTT; CDR3: CASSIADTENTEAFF
J: TRBJ1-4; size: NA; D: NA; V: TRBV7-6; DNA: TGTGCCAGCAGCCCGAGTTATTCAGGGACTAATGAAAAACTGTTTTTT; CDR3: CASSPSYSGTNEKLFF
J: TRBJ1-1; size: NA; D: NA; V: TRBV30; DNA: TGTGCCTGGAGCGGGGAACGGGACACTGAAGCTTTCTTT; CDR3: CAWSGERDTEAFF
J: TRBJ2-1; size: NA; D: TRBD2; V: TRBV19; DNA: TGTGCCAGTAGTATAGAGGGCGGGAGGATCTACAATGAGCAGTTCTTC; CDR3: CASSIEGGRIYNEQFF
J: TRBJ1-1; size: NA; D: NA; V: TRBV7-3; DNA: TGTGCCAGCAGCGCAGACGGGAGTGTCGGCACTGAAGCTTTCTTT; CDR3: CASSADGSVGTEAFF
J: TRBJ2-7; size: NA; D: NA; V: TRBV7-2; DNA: TGTGCCAGCAGCTTAGCGGATACCCGGGCATACGAGCAGTACTTC; CDR3: CASSLADTRAYEQYF
J: TRBJ1-2; size: NA; D: TRBD1; V: TRBV11-2; DNA: TGTGCCAGCAGCCGCAGGGCAGGGGGCGCGGGCTATGGCTACACCTTC; CDR3: CASSRRAGGAGYGYTF
J: TRBJ2-3; size: NA; D: NA; V: TRBV6-6; DNA: TGTGCCAGCAGTCCTACAGCAGATACGCAGTATTTT; CDR3: CASSPTADTQYF
J: TRBJ1-1; size: NA; D: NA; V: TRBV11-2; DNA: TGTGCCAGCAGCTCGGGCCTGGGGAACACTGAAGCTTTCTTT; CDR3: CASSSGLGNTEAFF
J: TRBJ2-5; size: many; D: TRBD2; V: TRBV9; DNA: TGTGCCAGCTGTACCGGACTAGCGCCCCAAGAGACCCAGTACTTC; CDR3: CASCTGLAPQETQYF
J: TRBJ2-2; size: once; D: NA; V: TRBV11-2; DNA: TGTGCCAGCAGCCGACGGCGGTGGGACGGGACCGGGGAGCTGTTTTTT; CDR3: CASSRRRWDGTGELFF
J: TRBJ2-7; size: NA; D: TRBD1; V: TRBV6-6; DNA: TGTGCCAGCAGTACCTACAGGGGTGGGTCCTACGAGCAGTACTTC; CDR3: CASSTYRGGSYEQYF
J: TRBJ1-2; size: NA; D: TRBD1; V: TRBV18; DNA: TGTGCCAGCTCAGGACCCGGGACAGAGGATGGCTACACCTTC; CDR3: CASSGPGTEDGYTF
J: TRBJ2-5; size: NA; D: TRBD1; V: TRBV2; DNA: TGTGCCAGCACCCGGGACAGGGCAAAAGAGACCCAGTACTTC; CDR3: CASTRDRAKETQYF
J: TRBJ2-5; size: NA; D: NA; V: TRBV10-3; DNA: TGTGCCAGCAGTGAAGCGGGGGGACAGGGGTATGAGACCCAGTACTTC; CDR3: CASSEAGGQGYETQYF
J: TRBJ1-2; size: NA; D: NA; V: TRBV4-2; DNA: TGTGCCAGCAGCCAAGACGACAGGGGCTACACCTTC; CDR3: CASSQDDRGYTF